This TCR beta chain comes out of a study of beta chain features in type 1 diabetes. The V end lost 5 bases, the J end lost 4 bases, and 20 bases lay between the germline ends. The germline V gene encodes CDR1 MDHEN and CDR2 SYDVKM. The CDR3 has 16 amino acids. This clone has a handful of counts. The target antigen is unknown. Each of the CD4+ naive, central memory, regulatory and stem cell-like memory populations was sorted via CD45RO/CCR7/CD25/CD127/CD95/CD27. Study-level points and caveats: Patients with type 1 diabetes showed fewer VDJ junction insertions and more deletions. The cDNA sequencing approach could over-represent high-TCR-expressing cells. Significant though moderate, a shortening of TCRB CDR3s appeared in all four CD4+ subsets of Type 1 diabetes patients.

Investigators reverse transcribed all isolated RNA, so they sequenced expressed TCRB transcripts. Repertoires were generated with immunoSEQ multiplex PCR, while TCRdb's copy carries only in-frame clones and drops some. The table shows about 660,000 clones, with about 14% occurring only once. The material sequenced was naive CD4+ T cells from blood. This sequence was found in a man aged 18-30 years with type 1 diabetes. The J gene is TRBJ1-1, the V gene TRBV28, with D tentatively TRBD1 (6 bases). CDR3 bases: TGTGCCAGCAGTCACTGGGATTGGGGAGGGGGCACTGAAGCTTTCTTT. The encoded protein is CASSHWDWGGGTEAFF. Full variable domain (outside the CDR3, taken from reference TRBV28 and TRBJ1-1): DVKVTQSSRYLVKRTGEKVFLECVQDMDHENMFWYRQDPGLGLRLIYFSYDVKMKEKGDIPEGYSVSREKKERFSLILESASTNQTSMYLCASSHWDWGGGTEAFFGQGTRLTVV.